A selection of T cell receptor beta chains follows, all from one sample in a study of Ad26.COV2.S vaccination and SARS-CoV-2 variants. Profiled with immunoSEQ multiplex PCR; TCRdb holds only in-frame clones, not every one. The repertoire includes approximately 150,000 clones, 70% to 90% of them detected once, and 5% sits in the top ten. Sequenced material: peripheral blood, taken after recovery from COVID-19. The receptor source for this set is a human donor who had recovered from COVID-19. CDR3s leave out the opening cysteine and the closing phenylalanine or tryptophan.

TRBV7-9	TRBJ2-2	ASSSDSANTGELF
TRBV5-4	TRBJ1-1	ASSFGGEAF
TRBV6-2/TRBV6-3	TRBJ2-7	ASSPGGDEQY
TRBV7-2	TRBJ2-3	ASSSRQRGATDTQY
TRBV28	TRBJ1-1	ASSLRPLHRLNTEAF
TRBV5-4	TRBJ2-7	ASSLGRYGTASYEQY
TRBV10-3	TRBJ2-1	AISESKGNNEQF
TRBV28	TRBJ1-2	ASSLGLLGGSPNYGYT
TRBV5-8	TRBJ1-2	ASSWTDHYGYT
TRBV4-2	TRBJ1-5	ASSQDRQLSQPQH
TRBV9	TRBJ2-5	ASSVSRTEGETQY
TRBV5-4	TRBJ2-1	ASSPRGSASYNEQF
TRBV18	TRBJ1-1	ASTRDSQNTEAF
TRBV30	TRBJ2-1	AWSVGGNNEQF
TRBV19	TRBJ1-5	ASSIGQGGQPQH
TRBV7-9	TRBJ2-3	ASSYLSDTQY
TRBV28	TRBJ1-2	ASSLKFSGTANYGYT
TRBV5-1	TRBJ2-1	ASSLAGRGVNEQF
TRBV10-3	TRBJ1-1	ATQGGGVNTEAF
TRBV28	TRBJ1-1	ASYAPQGVTLNTEAF
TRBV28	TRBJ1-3	ASTRRGYGNTIY
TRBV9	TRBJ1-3	ASSGAFPGNTIY
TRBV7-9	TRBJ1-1	ASSLEMGQGVNTEAF
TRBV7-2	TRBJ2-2	ASSLDRVTGELF
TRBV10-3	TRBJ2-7	AISLNRGPSYEQY
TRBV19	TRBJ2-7	ASSPPWGGTYEQY
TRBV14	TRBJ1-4	ASSQAIAVGKLF
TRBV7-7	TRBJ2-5	ASSGGLQETQY
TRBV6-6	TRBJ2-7	ASGDSYEQY
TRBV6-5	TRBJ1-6	ASSYSRSSYNSPLH
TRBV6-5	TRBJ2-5	ASRGTGQETQY
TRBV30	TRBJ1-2	AWSWGTGDHGYT
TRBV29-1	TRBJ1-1	SVGAGGLNTEAF
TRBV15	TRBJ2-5	ATSRGGQETQY
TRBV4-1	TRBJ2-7	ASSQGQGARYEQY
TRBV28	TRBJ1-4	ASSRGAINEKLF
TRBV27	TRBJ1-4	ASSLVGASNEKLF
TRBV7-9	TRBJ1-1	ASSLGFRGNTEAF
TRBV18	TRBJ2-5	ASSPPVTSETQY
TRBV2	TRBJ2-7	ASISLVAYEQY
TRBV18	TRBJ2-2	ASSPSQGRNTGELF
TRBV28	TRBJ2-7	ASRPPGVAEQY
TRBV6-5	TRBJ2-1	ASSWGHEQF
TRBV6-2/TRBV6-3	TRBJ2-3	ASSYRSGGTDTQY
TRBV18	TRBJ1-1	ASSPATERDTEAF
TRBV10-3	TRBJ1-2	AISDPTGGALTAGYT